One sample yielded the 21 T cell receptor beta chains listed below, sequenced in a study of blood T cell repertoires in COVID-19. Some clones are missing from TCRdb's copy, which holds only in-frame ones; the method was immunoSEQ multiplex PCR. Among 90,000 to 95,000 clones listed, 80% to 90% were seen once. Specimen: peripheral blood. Receptors originate from a woman aged 65 to 85 with acute or convalescent COVID-19.

Here the CDR3 DNA reads TGTGCCAGCAGCCCGGGGACAGTCAGGGGAGAGACCCAGTACTTC. It yields the protein CASSPGTVRGETQYF. The chain recombines TRBV7-9 with TRBJ2-5; 7 bases are shared with TRBD1. The CDR3 contains 15 residues. The J segment lost 4 bases and the V segment lost 5 bases, leaving 10 bases of the junction unmatched. CDR1 is SEHNR, CDR2 FQNEAQ, per germline (reference sequence). Variable domain in full (rest from reference TRBV7-9 and TRBJ2-5): DTGVSQNPRHKITKRGQNVTFRCDPISEHNRLYWYRQTLGQGPEFLTYFQNEAQLEKSRLLSDRFSAERPKGSFSTLEIQRTEQGDSAMYLCASSPGTVRGETQYFGPGTRLLVL.

The chain carries TRBV18 and TRBJ2-2, with TRBD2 as a possible D gene (6 bases). Germline V CDR1 and CDR2: KGHSH, LQKENI. V was shortened by 2 bases and J by 1 base, with 11 bases between the two germline ends. The CDR3 has 16 residues. The CDR3, as DNA: TGTGCCAGCTCACCAAGACTAGTCGAGAACACCGGGGAGCTGTTTTTT. Protein product: CASSPRLVENTGELFF.

The chain carries TRBV6-5 and TRBJ2-7; maybe TRBD1 (6 bases). The CDR3 covers 14 residues. Looked up from germline, CDR1 is MNHEY and CDR2 is SVGAGI. V was shortened by 1 base and J by 2 bases, with 9 bases between the two germline ends. CDR3: CASSYLPGAYEQYF. For the CDR3, the DNA is TGTGCCAGCAGTTACTTGCCAGGGGCCTACGAGCAGTACTTC.

This chain uses TRBV16 with TRBJ1-1, with D maybe TRBD1 (5 bases). CDR3 length: 13 amino acids. Germline V lookup: CDR1 KGHSY, CDR2 FQNENV. V was trimmed by 4 bases and J by 2 bases, leaving 8 bases between them. The CDR3 protein is CASSPGTNTEAFF. In DNA, the CDR3 is TGTGCCAGCAGCCCCGGGACTAACACTGAAGCTTTCTTT.

This chain links TRBV4-2 with TRBJ2-7; 12 bases match TRBD2. Germline values: CDR1 LGHNA, CDR2 YNFKEQ. The CDR3 has 22 amino acids. V shed 4 bases, J shed 6 bases, and the junction held 28 bases outside the gene matches. The CDR3 region is CASSLARGRAHLLAGGRGEQYF. CDR3 bases: TGTGCCAGCAGCCTCGCACGGGGCAGGGCCCACCTCCTAGCGGGAGGGCGAGGCGAGCAGTACTTC.

The CDR3 protein is CASSFFGLAAYNEQFF. The CDR3 DNA follows: TGTGCCAGCAGCTTTTTCGGACTAGCGGCATACAATGAGCAGTTCTTC. This sequence joins TRBV7-9 and TRBJ2-1; 10 bases are a match to TRBD2. Germline V gives CDR1 SEHNR, CDR2 FQNEAQ (reference sequence). With V trimmed by 3 bases and J by 4 bases, 6 bases remained unmatched. This CDR3 comprises 16 residues.

The chain is built from TRBV4-2 and TRBJ2-3; 11 positions agree with TRBD2. The CDR3 length is 15 residues. Germline-derived CDR1 and CDR2 are LGHNA and YNFKEQ. Trimming cost V 1 base and J 6 bases; bases outside gene matches: 3. CDR3 protein: CASSQGLAGSDTQYF. CDR3 in DNA: TGTGCCAGCAGCCAAGGACTAGCGGGGTCGGATACGCAGTATTTT.

CDR3 nucleotides: TGTGCCAGCAGTTTCCGGACTAGCGGGGGAGACGATGAGCAGTTCTTC. Its translation: CASSFRTSGGDDEQFF. The J gene is TRBJ2-1, the V gene TRBV6-5; TRBD2 agrees at 13 bases. The trim removed 4 bases at V and 8 bases at J, leaving 8 bases unmatched. The germline V gene encodes CDR1 MNHEY and CDR2 SVGAGI. This CDR3 is 16 amino acids long.

This clone came up once. The chain's CDR3 is CASSMGSNYGYTF. DNA of the CDR3: TGTGCCAGCTCAATGGGCTCTAACTATGGCTACACCTTC. The chain joins TRBV18 to TRBJ1-2; D is uncertain. Germline values: CDR1 KGHSH, CDR2 LQKENI. The CDR3 loop spans 13 amino acids. V was shortened by 5 bases and J by 0 bases, with 7 bases between the two germline ends.

The CDR3 DNA reads TGTGCCAGTGGACTGTTTAATGAAAAACTGTTTTTT. Translated: CASGLFNEKLFF. This chain links TRBV12-3 or TRBV12-4 with TRBJ1-4; D remains unclear. The CDR3 covers 12 residues. With 9 bases removed from V and 4 bases from J, the gap between germline ends came to 9 bases.

The chain links TRBV9 to TRBJ1-1, with a weak D call TRBD1 (5 bases). Germline V gives CDR1 SGDLS, CDR2 YYNGEE. With 5 bases removed from V and 11 bases from J, the gap between germline ends came to 19 bases. This CDR3 spans 13 amino acids. The CDR3 DNA reads TGTGCCAGCAGTAGATCGGGGGATTCAGCCGCTTTCTTT. Amino acids: CASSRSGDSAAFF.

This sequence joins TRBV9 and TRBJ2-5; 10 nucleotides align to TRBD2. Per the germline V gene, CDR1 is SGDLS and CDR2 is YYNGEE. With 0 bases clipped from V and 2 bases from J, the junction kept 1 base outside the gene matches. There are 15 residues in the CDR3. The CDR3 reads CASSVAAGGQETQYF. As DNA, the CDR3 is TGTGCCAGCAGCGTAGCAGCGGGGGGGCAAGAGACCCAGTACTTC.

This clone appeared a few times. The chain joins TRBV5-1 to TRBJ2-3; TRBD2 is a possible D gene (5 bases). The V end was cut by 7 bases, the J end by 2 bases, with 14 bases between. Germline-derived CDR1 and CDR2 are SGHRS and YFSETQ. CDR3 length: 14 amino acids. Written as DNA, the CDR3 is TGCGCCAGCGCCCAAACTAGAAACACAGATACGCAGTATTTT. It specifies CASAQTRNTDTQYF.

The V and J genes are TRBV19 and TRBJ1-5, with D unclear. Per germline, CDR1 LNHDA and CDR2 SQIVND (reference sequence). Trimming took 5 bases from V and 0 from J, leaving 8 bases between them. The CDR3 extends over 14 amino acids. CDR3 nucleotides: TGTGCCAGTAGTCCGGACTATAGCAATCAGCCCCAGCATTTT. It translates to CASSPDYSNQPQHF.

The chain is built from TRBV30 and TRBJ2-7, with TRBD2 as a possible D gene (6 bases). V lost 0 bases and J lost 6, with 18 bases in between. Per germline, CDR1 GTSNPN and CDR2 SVGIG (reference sequence). The CDR3 has 15 amino acids. In DNA form, the CDR3 reads TGTGCCTGGAGTGTACCTCGGGGGTCCAAATTCGAGCAGTACTTC. Translated, it gives CAWSVPRGSKFEQYF.

The chain uses TRBV27 and TRBJ1-4; D remains ambiguous. Germline-derived CDR1 and CDR2 are MNHEY and SMNVEV (reference sequence). There are 15 residues in the CDR3. Trimming stripped 4 bases from V and 7 bases from J, with 16 bases between. CDR3 protein: CASSSWAPLSEKLFF. The CDR3 DNA reads as TGTGCCAGCAGTTCTTGGGCCCCCCTGAGTGAAAAACTGTTTTTT. Variable domain in full (rest from reference TRBV27 and TRBJ1-4): EAQVTQNPRYLITVTGKKLTVTCSQNMNHEYMSWYRQDPGLGLRQIYYSMNVEVTDKGDVPEGYKVSRKEKRNFPLILESPSPNQTSLYFCASSSWAPLSEKLFFGSGTQLSVL.

This rearrangement joins TRBV9 to TRBJ2-5; perhaps TRBD1 as D (8 bases). CDR1 and CDR2 (germline): SGDLS, YYNGEE. This CDR3 has 15 amino acids. Trimming took off 4 bases at V and 4 bases at J, with 17 bases between the two ends. CDR3 region: CASSPGQGGRETQYF. CDR3 sequence (DNA): TGTGCCAGCAGCCCCGGACAGGGAGGGAGAGAGACCCAGTACTTC.

The chain joins TRBV3-1 (or the pseudogene TRBV3-2) to TRBJ2-5, with D hard to call. The germline V gene has CDR1 LGHDT and CDR2 YNNKEL (reference sequence). V was cut by 4 bases and J by 5 bases, with 8 bases left in between. This CDR3 spans 12 amino acids. CDR3 bases: TGTGCCAGCAGCCCTGCGAGGGAGACCCAGTACTTC. Translation: CASSPARETQYF.

The chain links TRBV5-1 to TRBJ2-1; TRBD2 matches at 12 bases. This CDR3 spans 14 amino acids. Germline V gene lookup returns CDR1 SGHRS and CDR2 YFSETQ. Losses at the gene ends were 6 bases for V and 10 bases for J; bases not matched to a gene: 8. The CDR3: CASKRTSGIVEQFF. CDR3 nucleotides: TGCGCCAGCAAACGGACTAGCGGGATTGTCGAGCAGTTCTTC.

This chain joins TRBV27 and TRBJ1-2, with D unresolved. The CDR3 is 14 residues long. Trimming left V 3 bases short and J 5 bases short, with 13 bases between. Looked up from germline, CDR1 is MNHEY and CDR2 is SMNVEV (reference sequence). In DNA form, the CDR3 reads TGTGCCAGCAGTTTTACTCCCTTGGTATATGGCTACACCTTC. Translation: CASSFTPLVYGYTF.

J is TRBJ2-3 and V is TRBV3-1 (or the pseudogene TRBV3-2), with 10 positions matching TRBD2. Germline trimming cut 6 bases from V and 6 bases from J; bases unmatched to any gene: 9. Germline CDR1 LGHDT, CDR2 YNNKEL (reference sequence). CDR3 size: 15 residues. The CDR3: CASRQREGLGDTQYF. CDR3 nucleotide sequence: TGTGCCAGCAGACAGCGGGAGGGCCTTGGGGATACGCAGTATTTT.